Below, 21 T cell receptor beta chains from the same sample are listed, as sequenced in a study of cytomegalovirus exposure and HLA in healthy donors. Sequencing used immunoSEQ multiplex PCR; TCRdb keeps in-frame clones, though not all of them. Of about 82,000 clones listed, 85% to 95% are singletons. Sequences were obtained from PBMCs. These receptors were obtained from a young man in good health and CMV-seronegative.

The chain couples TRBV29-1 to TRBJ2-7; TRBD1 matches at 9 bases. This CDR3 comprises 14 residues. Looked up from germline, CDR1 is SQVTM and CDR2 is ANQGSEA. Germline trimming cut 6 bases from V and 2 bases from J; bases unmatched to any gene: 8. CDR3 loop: CSVDPGTGTYEQYF. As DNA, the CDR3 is TGCAGCGTCGATCCCGGGACAGGGACCTACGAGCAGTACTTC.

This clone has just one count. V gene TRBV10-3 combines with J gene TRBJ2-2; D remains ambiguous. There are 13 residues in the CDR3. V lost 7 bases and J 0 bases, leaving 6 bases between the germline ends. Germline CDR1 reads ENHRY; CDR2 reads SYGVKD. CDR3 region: CAINPSNTGELFF. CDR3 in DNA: TGTGCCATCAATCCCTCGAACACCGGGGAGCTGTTTTTT.

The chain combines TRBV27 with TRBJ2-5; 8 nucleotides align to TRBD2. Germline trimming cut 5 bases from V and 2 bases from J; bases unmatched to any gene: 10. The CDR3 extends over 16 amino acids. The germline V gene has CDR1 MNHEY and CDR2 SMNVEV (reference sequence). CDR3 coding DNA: TGTGCCAGCAGTGCTGCCCCGGGACTAGGGCAAGAGACCCAGTACTTC. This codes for CASSAAPGLGQETQYF.

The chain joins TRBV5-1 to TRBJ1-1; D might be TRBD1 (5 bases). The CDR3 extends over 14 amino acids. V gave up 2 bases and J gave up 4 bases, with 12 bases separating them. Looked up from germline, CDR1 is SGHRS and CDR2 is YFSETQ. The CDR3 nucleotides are TGCGCCAGCAGCTTAAACCAGGGCGTCACTGAAGCTTTCTTT. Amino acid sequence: CASSLNQGVTEAFF. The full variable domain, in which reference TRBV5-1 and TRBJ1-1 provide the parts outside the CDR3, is KAGVTQTPRYLIKTRGQQVTLSCSPISGHRSVSWYQQTPGQGLQFLFEYFSETQRNKGNFPGRFSGRQFSNSRSEMNVSTLELGDSALYLCASSLNQGVTEAFFGQGTRLTVV.

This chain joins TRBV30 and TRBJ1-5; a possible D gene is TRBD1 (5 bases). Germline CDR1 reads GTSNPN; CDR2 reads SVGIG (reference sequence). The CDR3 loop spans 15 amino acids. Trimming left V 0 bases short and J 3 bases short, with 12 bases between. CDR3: CAWSVGGGVNQPQHF. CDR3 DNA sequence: TGTGCCTGGAGTGTGGGAGGAGGGGTCAATCAGCCCCAGCATTTT.

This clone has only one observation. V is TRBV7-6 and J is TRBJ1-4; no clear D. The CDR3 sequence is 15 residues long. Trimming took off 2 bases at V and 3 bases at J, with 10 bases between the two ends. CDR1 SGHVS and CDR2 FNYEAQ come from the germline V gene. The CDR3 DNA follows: TGTGCCAGCAGCTTAAACACAGCATCTAATGAAAAACTGTTTTTT. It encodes CASSLNTASNEKLFF.

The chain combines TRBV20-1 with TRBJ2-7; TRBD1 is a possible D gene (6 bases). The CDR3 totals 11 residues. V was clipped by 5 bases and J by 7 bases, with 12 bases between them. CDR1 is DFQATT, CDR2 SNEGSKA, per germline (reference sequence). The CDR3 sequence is CSAGTPFEQYF. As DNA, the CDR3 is TGCAGTGCTGGGACACCCTTTGAGCAGTACTTC.

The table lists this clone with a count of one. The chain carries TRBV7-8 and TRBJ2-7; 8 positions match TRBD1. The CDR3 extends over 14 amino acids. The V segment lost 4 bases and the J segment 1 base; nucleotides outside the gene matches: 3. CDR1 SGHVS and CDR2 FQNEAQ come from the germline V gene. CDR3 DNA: TGTGCCAGCAGCTACAGGGGGATATCCTACGAGCAGTACTTC. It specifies CASSYRGISYEQYF.

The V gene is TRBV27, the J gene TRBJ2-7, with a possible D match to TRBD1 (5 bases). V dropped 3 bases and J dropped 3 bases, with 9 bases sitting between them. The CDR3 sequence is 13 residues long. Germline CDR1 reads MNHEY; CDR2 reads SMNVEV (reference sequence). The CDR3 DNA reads TGTGCCAGCAGTTTCAGGGTTTACTACGAGCAGTACTTC. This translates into CASSFRVYYEQYF.

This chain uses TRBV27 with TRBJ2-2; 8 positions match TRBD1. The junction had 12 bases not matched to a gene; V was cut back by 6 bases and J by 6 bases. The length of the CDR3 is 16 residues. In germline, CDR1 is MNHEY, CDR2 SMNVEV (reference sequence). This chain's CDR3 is CASSSIRGHGAGELFF. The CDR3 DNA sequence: TGTGCCAGCAGCTCCATCAGGGGGCATGGGGCCGGGGAGCTGTTTTTT.

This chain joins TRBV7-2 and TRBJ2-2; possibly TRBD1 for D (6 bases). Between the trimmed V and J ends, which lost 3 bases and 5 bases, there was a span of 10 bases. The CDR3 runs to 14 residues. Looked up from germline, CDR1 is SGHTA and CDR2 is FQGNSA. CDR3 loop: CASSFIGGTGELFF. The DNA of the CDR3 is TGTGCCAGCAGCTTCATAGGGGGTACCGGGGAGCTGTTTTTT.

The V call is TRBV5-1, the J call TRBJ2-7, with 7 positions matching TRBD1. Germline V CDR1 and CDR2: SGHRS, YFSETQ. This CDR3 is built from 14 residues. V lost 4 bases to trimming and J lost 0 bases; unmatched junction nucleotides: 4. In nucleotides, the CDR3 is TGCGCCAGCAGCCCCCGGGACAGCTCCTACGAGCAGTACTTC. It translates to CASSPRDSSYEQYF.

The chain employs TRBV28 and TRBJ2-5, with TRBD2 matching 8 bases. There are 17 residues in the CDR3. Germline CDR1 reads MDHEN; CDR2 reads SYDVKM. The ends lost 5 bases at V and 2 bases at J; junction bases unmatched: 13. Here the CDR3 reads CASSPGVAGNAQETQYF. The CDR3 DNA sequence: TGTGCCAGCAGTCCCGGGGTAGCGGGGAATGCTCAAGAGACCCAGTACTTC.

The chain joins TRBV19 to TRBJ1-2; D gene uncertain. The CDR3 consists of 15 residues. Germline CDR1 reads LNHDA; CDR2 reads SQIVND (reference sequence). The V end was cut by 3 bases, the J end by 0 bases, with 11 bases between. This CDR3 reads CASSIRPLANYGYTF. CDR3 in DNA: TGTGCCAGTAGTATCAGGCCCTTAGCTAACTATGGCTACACCTTC.

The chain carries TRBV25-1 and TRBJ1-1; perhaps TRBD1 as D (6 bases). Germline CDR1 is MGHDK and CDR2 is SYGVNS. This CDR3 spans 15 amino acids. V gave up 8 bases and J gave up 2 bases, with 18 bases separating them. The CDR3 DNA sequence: TGTGCCAGCGTAGGACCGGGCAGGGGAAACACTGAAGCTTTCTTT. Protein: CASVGPGRGNTEAFF.

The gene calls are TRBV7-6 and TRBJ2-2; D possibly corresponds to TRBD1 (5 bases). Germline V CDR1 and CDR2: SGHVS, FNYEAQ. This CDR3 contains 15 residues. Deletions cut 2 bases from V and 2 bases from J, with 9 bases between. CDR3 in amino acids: CASSLRGPNTGELFF. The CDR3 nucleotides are TGTGCCAGCAGCTTAAGGGGCCCCAACACCGGGGAGCTGTTTTTT.

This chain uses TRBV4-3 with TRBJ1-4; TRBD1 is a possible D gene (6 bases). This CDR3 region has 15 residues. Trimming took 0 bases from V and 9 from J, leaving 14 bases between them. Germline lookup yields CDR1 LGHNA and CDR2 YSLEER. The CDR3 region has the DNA TGCGCCAGCAGCCAAGATGCGGGGGGCGAGCAAAAACTGTTTTTT. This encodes CASSQDAGGEQKLFF.

The CDR3 reads CASSLHLNTEAFF. DNA of the CDR3: TGTGCCAGCAGCCTCCACTTGAACACTGAAGCTTTCTTT. The rearrangement links TRBV11-1 to TRBJ1-1, with unresolved D. This CDR3 region has 13 residues. Germline values: CDR1 SGHAT, CDR2 FQDESV (reference sequence). Trimming left V 5 bases short and J 0 bases short, with 7 bases between.

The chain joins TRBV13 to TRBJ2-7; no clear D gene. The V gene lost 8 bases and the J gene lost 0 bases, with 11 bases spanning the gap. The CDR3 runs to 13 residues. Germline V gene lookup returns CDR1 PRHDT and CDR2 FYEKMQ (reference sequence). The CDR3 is CASSGVSSYEQYF. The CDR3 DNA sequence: TGTGCCAGCTCCGGTGTGAGCTCCTACGAGCAGTACTTC.

CDR3 DNA: TGTGCCAGCAGCCCCCGAGGTAATCAGCCCCAGCATTTT. This codes for CASSPRGNQPQHF. The chain has TRBV7-9 and TRBJ1-5; no clear D gene. This CDR3 is built from 13 residues. Germline lookup yields CDR1 SEHNR and CDR2 FQNEAQ (reference sequence). Trimming took 5 bases from V and 4 from J, leaving 9 bases between them.

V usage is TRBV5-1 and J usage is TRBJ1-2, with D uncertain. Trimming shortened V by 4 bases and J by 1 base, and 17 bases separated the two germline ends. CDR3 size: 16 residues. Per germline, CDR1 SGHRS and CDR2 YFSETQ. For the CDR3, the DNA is TGCGCCAGCAGCGGAGGGTGGCAGCCTTATAACTATGGCTACACCTTC. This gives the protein CASSGGWQPYNYGYTF.